The 17 T cell receptor beta chains below come from one sample, sequenced in a study of OX40 agonist ivuxolimab in advanced cancers. The repertoire was sequenced with immunoSEQ multiplex PCR; TCRdb's copy has only in-frame clones and lacks some. The sample gives some 86,000 clones, 90% of which show up once; 0.33% is in the top ten. This material consisted of CD4+ or CD8+ T cells sorted from blood, taken in a trial of the OX40 agonist ivuxolimab. The receptors were gathered from an adult with an advanced solid tumor such as melanoma, head and neck, liver or kidney cancer.

This chain joins TRBV2 and TRBJ1-4; D gene uncertain. V lost 7 bases and J lost 0, with 12 bases in between. Germline values: CDR1 SNHLY, CDR2 FYNNEI. The CDR3 spans 15 residues. CDR3 protein: CASTPILATNEKLFF. CDR3 nucleotide sequence: TGTGCCAGCACTCCAATTTTAGCAACTAATGAAAAACTGTTTTTT.

The chain is built from TRBV6-1 and TRBJ1-3; TRBD1 might be the D (6 bases). This CDR3 has 15 residues. The germline V gene encodes CDR1 MNHNS and CDR2 SASEGT. V dropped 2 bases and J dropped 3 bases, with 11 bases sitting between them. Written as DNA, the CDR3 is TGTGCCAGCAGTGAAACAGCAGGGGTTGGAAACACCATATATTTT. It specifies CASSETAGVGNTIYF.

The V and J genes are TRBV10-1 and TRBJ2-2; possible D gene TRBD1, 6 bases. The V gene lost 8 bases and the J gene lost 4 bases, with 8 bases spanning the gap. The CDR3 extends over 12 amino acids. Looked up from germline, CDR1 is WNHNN and CDR2 is SYGVQD (reference sequence). CDR3 nucleotide sequence: TGCGCCAGCGGCAGGGGCACCGGGGAGCTGTTTTTT. Its protein product is CASGRGTGELFF.

V usage is TRBV7-2 and J usage is TRBJ2-1; TRBD2 aligns across 9 bases. The germline gives CDR1 SGHTA, CDR2 FQGNSA. With 4 bases clipped from V and 6 bases from J, the junction kept 4 bases outside the gene matches. The CDR3 extends over 14 amino acids. For the CDR3, the DNA is TGTGCCAGCAGCTCAGGCGGGGGGGCCAATGAGCAGTTCTTC. Translated, it gives CASSSGGGANEQFF.

This clone was observed a single time. The chain couples TRBV5-1 to TRBJ2-1, with 8 bases fitting TRBD2. The germline V gene has CDR1 SGHRS and CDR2 YFSETQ. Trimming at V came to 0 bases and at J to 6 bases, leaving 8 bases not matched to a gene. The CDR3 is made up of 16 amino acids. The CDR3 sequence: CASSLEGTSLRNEQFF. The CDR3 nucleotides read TGCGCCAGCAGCTTGGAGGGGACTAGTTTACGCAATGAGCAGTTCTTC.

V gene TRBV11-1 combines with J gene TRBJ2-3; D uncertain. This CDR3 is 11 amino acids long. Trimming took 5 bases from V and 2 from J, leaving 2 bases between them. The germline CDR1 and CDR2 sequences are SGHAT and FQDESV (reference sequence). CDR3 region: CASSNTDTQYF. In nucleotides, the CDR3 is TGTGCCAGCAGCAACACAGATACGCAGTATTTT.

This clone was counted once. The CDR3: CASTGNSNQPQHF. The DNA for the CDR3 is TGTGCCAGCACAGGGAATAGCAATCAGCCCCAGCATTTT. The J gene is TRBJ1-5, the V gene TRBV7-9; D perhaps matches TRBD1 (5 bases). Germline CDR1 is SEHNR and CDR2 is FQNEAQ (reference sequence). The germline V and J ends were trimmed by 7 bases and 0 bases, with 7 bases remaining between them. CDR3 size: 13 residues.

In DNA form, the CDR3 reads TGTGCCAGCAGCTTACAGGGGCCCTACGAGCAGTACGTC. As protein: CASSLQGPYEQYV. The chain links TRBV28 to TRBJ2-7; 7 bases are shared with TRBD1. CDR3 size: 13 residues. Germline CDR1 and CDR2: MDHEN and SYDVKM. The V and J ends lost 6 bases and 2 bases, in that order; junction bases with no gene match: 4.

This clone was counted only a few times. The rearrangement uses TRBV6-6 and TRBJ2-7; D possibly corresponds to TRBD1 (6 bases). V lost 2 bases and J lost 6, with 17 bases in between. Per the germline V gene, CDR1 is MNHNY and CDR2 is SVGAGI (reference sequence). This CDR3 is 15 amino acids long. The CDR3 protein is CASSYPQKQGSEQYF. DNA of the CDR3: TGTGCCAGCAGTTACCCGCAAAAACAGGGTTCCGAGCAGTACTTC.

This chain joins TRBV15 and TRBJ2-7; no clear D. Germline CDR1 LNHNV, CDR2 YYDKDF (reference sequence). The germline V and J ends were trimmed by 5 bases and 1 base, with 15 bases remaining between them. The CDR3 is made up of 15 amino acids. The CDR3 DNA reads TGTGCCACCAGCGAACGACTCGTATTTTCCTACGAGCAGTACGTC. Protein product: CATSERLVFSYEQYV.

The rearrangement joins TRBV20-1 to TRBJ2-3; TRBD2 is a possible D gene (6 bases). Germline values: CDR1 DFQATT, CDR2 SNEGSKA (reference sequence). The CDR3 length is 10 residues. The V and J ends lost 5 bases and 6 bases respectively, with 6 bases between them. The CDR3 loop reads CSAREDTQYF. DNA for the CDR3: TGCAGTGCTCGGGAGGATACGCAGTATTTT.

This clone was found many times. This chain connects TRBV5-1 to TRBJ1-1, with D possibly matching TRBD1 (5 bases). The CDR3 runs 14 residues. Germline-derived CDR1 and CDR2 are SGHRS and YFSETQ. The V end was cut by 4 bases, the J end by 4 bases, with 14 bases between. The chain's CDR3 is CASSQEGLRTEAFF. CDR3 in DNA: TGCGCCAGCAGCCAAGAGGGGCTTCGCACTGAAGCTTTCTTT.

The gene calls are TRBV5-6 and TRBJ1-4; D may be TRBD1 (6 bases). The CDR3 sequence is 15 residues long. Germline V CDR1 and CDR2: SGHDT, YYEEEE. Trimming stripped 3 bases from V and 5 bases from J, with 14 bases between. CDR3 in amino acids: CASSSPVTGNEKLFF. The CDR3 DNA reads as TGTGCCAGCAGCTCGCCGGTTACAGGGAATGAAAAACTGTTTTTT.

The chain links TRBV30 to TRBJ2-7; no reliable D call. The CDR3 has 12 residues. V lost 2 bases to trimming and J lost 2 bases, with 7 bases between them. Germline values: CDR1 GTSNPN, CDR2 SVGIG (reference sequence). In nucleotides, the CDR3 is TGTGCCTGGAGTCCCAGCACCTACGAGCAGTACTTC. As protein: CAWSPSTYEQYF.

The V call is TRBV11-2, the J call TRBJ2-5; TRBD2 matches at 8 bases. Germline values: CDR1 SGHAT, CDR2 FQNNGV. The V segment lost 0 bases and the J segment 4 bases; nucleotides outside the gene matches: 1. CDR3 length: 14 residues. Written as DNA, the CDR3 is TGTGCCAGCAGCTTAGATCGGGGGGGAGAGACCCAGTACTTC. It translates to CASSLDRGGETQYF.

This chain links TRBV5-1 with TRBJ1-4; no clear D. The ends were cut back, 5 bases at V and 3 bases at J, with 11 bases in the middle. The germline CDR1 and CDR2 sequences are SGHRS and YFSETQ. The CDR3 length is 14 residues. The DNA for the CDR3 is TGCGCCAGCAGATCAGACCTTTCTAATGAAAAACTGTTTTTT. Encoded protein: CASRSDLSNEKLFF.

V gene TRBV6-6 combines with J gene TRBJ1-1; 9 bases match TRBD1. This CDR3 has 15 amino acids. V shed 10 bases and J 0 bases; nucleotides not matched to a gene: 9. Germline CDR1 is MNHNY and CDR2 is SVGAGI (reference sequence). The CDR3: CATAGQGYMNTEAFF. The CDR3 DNA follows: TGTGCCACCGCGGGACAGGGTTACATGAACACTGAAGCTTTCTTT.